Presented here are 19 T cell receptor beta chains from one specimen sequenced in a study of T cell clones after liver transplantation. Assay used: immunoSEQ multiplex PCR; TCRdb lists only in-frame clones, some missing. The sample lists 15,000 to 20,000 clones; 80% were seen once. This material consisted of CD8+ T cells from blood, taken around 50 months after liver transplant. These receptors all stem from a human patient who received a liver transplant. Some T cells may originate from the graft donor.

In nucleotides, the CDR3 is TGCAGCGTTGAAAGACAGGGGGACACCGGGGAGCTGTTTTTT. As protein: CSVERQGDTGELFF. This rearrangement joins TRBV29-1 to TRBJ2-2; the match to TRBD1 covers 9 bases. V was clipped by 2 bases and J by 3 bases; unmatched bases: 1. Germline V gives CDR1 SQVTM, CDR2 ANQGSEA. The CDR3 has 14 residues.

This chain joins TRBV6-6 and TRBJ2-7; D is possibly TRBD2 (5 bases). Germline loops: CDR1 MNHNY, CDR2 SVGAGI (reference sequence). Trimming took 6 bases from V and 4 from J, leaving 16 bases between them. The length of the CDR3 is 14 residues. The CDR3 here is CASSVALGPYEQYF. The CDR3 coding sequence is TGTGCCAGCAGCGTAGCGTTAGGGCCGTACGAGCAGTACTTC.

This chain uses TRBV27 with TRBJ2-3, with unresolved D. The CDR3 extends over 13 amino acids. The V and J ends lost 3 bases and 6 bases respectively, with 10 bases between them. Germline loops: CDR1 MNHEY, CDR2 SMNVEV (reference sequence). CDR3 nucleotide sequence: TGTGCCAGCAGTTTGTCCCGACCGGATACGCAGTATTTT. It codes for CASSLSRPDTQYF.

Only one count was recorded for this clone. The chain has TRBV5-4 and TRBJ2-5, with TRBD2 identical over 8 bases. The V segment lost 4 bases and the J segment 3 bases; nucleotides outside the gene matches: 11. The CDR3 extends over 16 amino acids. Germline V gene lookup returns CDR1 SGHNT and CDR2 YYREEE (reference sequence). The CDR3 region is CASSQEVGLGKETQYF. In nucleotides, the CDR3 is TGTGCCAGCAGCCAAGAGGTGGGACTAGGAAAAGAGACCCAGTACTTC.

V and J are TRBV5-3 and TRBJ2-1, with D unclear. TRBV5-3 is reported as an ORF; its role is uncertain. CDR3 size: 16 residues. V lost 5 bases and J 0 bases, leaving 15 bases between the germline ends. The CDR3 nucleotides are TGTGCCAGAAGAGTCATAGATCTCGGCTCCTACAATGAGCAGTTCTTC. The encoded protein is CARRVIDLGSYNEQFF.

The chain joins TRBV12-5 to TRBJ2-7; unclear D gene. This CDR3 has 12 amino acids. From germline, CDR1 is LGHNT and CDR2 FRNRAP. Trimming cost V 7 bases and J 4 bases, with 11 bases left between them. For the CDR3, the DNA is TGTGCTAGTGCCTCAGGTCTTTACGAGCAGTACTTC. Its translation is CASASGLYEQYF.

The V call is TRBV7-3, the J call TRBJ1-2; 7 nucleotides align to TRBD1. V lost 2 bases and J lost 7; bases outside the gene matches: 7. Per the germline V gene, CDR1 is SGHTA and CDR2 is FQGTGA. This CDR3 comprises 14 residues. The DNA of the CDR3 is TGTGCCAGCAGCTTAGGGGGACAGCTAGGTGGCTACACCTTC. Translated: CASSLGGQLGGYTF.

V is TRBV30 and J is TRBJ2-7; D not resolved. The CDR3 is 11 residues long. The ends were cut back, 4 bases at V and 3 bases at J, with 7 bases in the middle. CDR1 and CDR2 from the germline V gene are GTSNPN and SVGIG (reference sequence). The CDR3 loop reads CAWTDVYEQYF. CDR3 nucleotides: TGTGCCTGGACAGATGTCTACGAGCAGTACTTC.

The chain joins TRBV27 to TRBJ2-1; D gene uncertain. The CDR3 covers 15 residues. Trimming removed 5 bases from V and 0 bases from J, with 11 bases in between. From germline, CDR1 is MNHEY and CDR2 SMNVEV (reference sequence). The CDR3 DNA sequence: TGTGCCAGCAGTGTATATTCTGCCTCCTACAATGAGCAGTTCTTC. This codes for CASSVYSASYNEQFF.

The J gene is TRBJ1-5, the V gene TRBV4-1; maybe TRBD1 (5 bases). Germline lookup yields CDR1 MGHRA and CDR2 YSYEKL. The CDR3 has 15 residues. The V and J ends lost 5 bases and 4 bases respectively, with 15 bases between them. CDR3 loop: CASSERQLLNQPQHF. The CDR3 region has the DNA TGCGCCAGCAGCGAACGACAGCTTCTGAATCAGCCCCAGCATTTT.

This clone was recorded only once. CDR3 sequence (DNA): TGTGCCAGCAGTCCCTCCGCAGGGACCAACTATGGCTACACCTTC. Translating gives CASSPSAGTNYGYTF. The chain joins TRBV27 to TRBJ1-2; D may be TRBD1 (5 bases). Trimming took 5 bases from V and 2 from J, leaving 15 bases between them. Per the germline V gene, CDR1 is MNHEY and CDR2 is SMNVEV (reference sequence). The CDR3 runs to 15 residues.

The V call is TRBV7-6, the J call TRBJ2-7; D is unclear. Trimming shortened V by 3 bases and J by 0 bases, and 9 bases separated the two germline ends. Germline V gene data show CDR1 as SGHVS and CDR2 as FNYEAQ. This CDR3 has 14 amino acids. CDR3 loop: CASSFKDSSYEQYF. The CDR3 bases are TGTGCCAGCAGCTTCAAGGATAGCTCCTACGAGCAGTACTTC.

This clone has only a few counts. This sequence joins TRBV6-5 and TRBJ2-2; D possibly corresponds to TRBD2 (5 bases). CDR1 and CDR2 from the germline V gene are MNHEY and SVGAGI. V lost 2 bases and J 6 bases, leaving 16 bases between the germline ends. This CDR3 is 16 amino acids long. The CDR3 loop reads CASSYRMGSLAGELFF. The CDR3 DNA is TGTGCCAGCAGTTACCGTATGGGGAGTTTGGCCGGGGAGCTGTTTTTT.

The genes are TRBV27 and TRBJ2-7, with TRBD2 matching 14 bases. The CDR3 length is 15 residues. V shed 3 bases and J 5 bases; nucleotides not matched to a gene: 3. In germline, CDR1 is MNHEY, CDR2 SMNVEV (reference sequence). CDR3 amino acids: CASSLGLAGVNEQYF. CDR3 nucleotides: TGTGCCAGCAGTTTGGGACTAGCGGGAGTTAACGAGCAGTACTTC.

The CDR3 spells CASSLALGIQPQHF. The CDR3 DNA reads TGCGCCAGCAGCTTGGCCTTAGGGATCCAGCCCCAGCATTTT. The chain uses TRBV5-1 and TRBJ1-5, with unresolved D. The CDR3 is 14 residues long. Germline V gives CDR1 SGHRS, CDR2 YFSETQ. V was shortened by 0 bases and J by 7 bases, with 11 bases between the two germline ends.

J is TRBJ2-2 and V is TRBV29-1; D unclear. V was clipped by 7 bases and J by 5 bases, with 11 bases between them. Germline V gives CDR1 SQVTM, CDR2 ANQGSEA. This CDR3 contains 12 residues. CDR3 in DNA: TGCAGCGGGTTTCTTGGGACCGGGGAGCTGTTTTTT. Translating it yields CSGFLGTGELFF.

This clone appeared a few times. The genes are TRBV5-6 and TRBJ1-2; perhaps TRBD1 as D (5 bases). There are 14 residues in the CDR3. Germline CDR1 and CDR2: SGHDT and YYEEEE. Trimming removed 3 bases at V and 2 bases at J, with 11 bases between. The CDR3 sequence: CASSSDNLNYGYTF. CDR3 bases: TGTGCCAGCAGCTCGGACAATCTGAACTATGGCTACACCTTC.

The chain carries TRBV5-1 and TRBJ1-2; D call uncertain. Germline loops: CDR1 SGHRS, CDR2 YFSETQ. The CDR3 extends over 14 amino acids. Trimming shortened V by 0 bases and J by 8 bases, and 14 bases separated the two germline ends. The CDR3 DNA reads as TGCGCCAGCAGCTTGGGCATCGGGGAGGACGGCTACACCTTC. Amino acids: CASSLGIGEDGYTF.

The J gene is TRBJ2-1, the V gene TRBV11-2; 9 positions match TRBD2. Germline V gene data show CDR1 as SGHAT and CDR2 as FQNNGV. The CDR3 consists of 19 residues. With V trimmed by 5 bases and J by 8 bases, 22 bases remained unmatched. CDR3 nucleotide sequence: TGTGCCAGCAGCCGATACCCGCCCGGGGAAGCGGGAGGTAAGGATGAGCAGTTCTTC. It yields the protein CASSRYPPGEAGGKDEQFF.